These 7 T cell receptor beta chains originate from one sample sequenced in a study of cytomegalovirus exposure and HLA in healthy donors. PCR was performed using 60 Vbeta and 13 Jbeta primers. Sequenced by immunoSEQ multiplex PCR; TCRdb stores in-frame clones only, minus some. The sample contains around 140,000 clones, 70% to 85% of which appear only once. Sequencing was done on a sample of PBMCs. These receptors were obtained from a middle-aged man in good health and CMV-seronegative.

V gene TRBV30 combines with J gene TRBJ2-2; TRBD2 agrees at 11 bases. This CDR3 spans 16 amino acids. The V gene end was trimmed by 1 base and the J gene end by 7 bases; junction bases not matched to a gene: 8. The germline V gene encodes CDR1 GTSNPN and CDR2 SVGIG (reference sequence). The CDR3 DNA sequence: TGTGCCTGGAGTGGACTAGCGGGAAGTCTGGTCGGGGAGCTGTTTTTT. It yields the protein CAWSGLAGSLVGELFF.

The chain has TRBV7-6 and TRBJ1-1, with D uncertain. From germline, CDR1 is SGHVS and CDR2 FNYEAQ. V lost 0 bases and J 1 base, leaving 9 bases between the germline ends. This CDR3 comprises 15 residues. DNA of the CDR3: TGTGCCAGCAGCTTAGCCCCAGATTCGAACACTGAAGCTTTCTTT. Amino acids: CASSLAPDSNTEAFF.

The gene calls are TRBV4-2 and TRBJ2-3; 10 nucleotides line up with TRBD2. J gave up 5 bases and V 1 base, and 0 bases lay outside the gene matches. The CDR3 extends over 14 amino acids. Looked up from germline, CDR1 is LGHNA and CDR2 is YNFKEQ. For the CDR3, the DNA is TGTGCCAGCAGCCAAGGACTAGCGGGAGATACGCAGTATTTT. It translates to CASSQGLAGDTQYF.

This clone was counted between two and nine times. Sequence at one end of the junction differs from germline and may be a read error. The genes are TRBV6-4 and TRBJ2-7; TRBD1 is a possible D gene (6 bases). Germline V gives CDR1 MRHNA, CDR2 SNTAGT. This CDR3 comprises 15 residues. CDR3 coding DNA: TGTGCCAGCAGTTACTCCCAGGGGAGCTCCTACGAGCAGTACTTC. Translated, it gives CASSYSQGSSYEQYF.

V usage is TRBV19 and J usage is TRBJ1-1; D unclear. V lost 1 base and J 3 bases, leaving 9 bases between the germline ends. The V gene's germline CDR1 is LNHDA and CDR2 SQIVND (reference sequence). The CDR3 covers 14 residues. The CDR3 reads CASSIGRRDTEAFF. CDR3 DNA sequence: TGTGCCAGTAGTATAGGACGCCGGGACACTGAAGCTTTCTTT.

This sequence joins TRBV2 and TRBJ1-5; 9 bases match TRBD1. CDR1 and CDR2 from the germline V gene are SNHLY and FYNNEI. This CDR3 spans 14 amino acids. The trim removed 6 bases at V and 3 bases at J, leaving 3 bases unmatched. CDR3 nucleotides: TGTGCCAGCAGCGGGACAGGGTTCAATCAGCCCCAGCATTTT. Residues: CASSGTGFNQPQHF.

CDR3 nucleotide sequence: TGTGCCAGCAGACACGGGACAGGCCCCTACGAGCAGTACTTC. Its translation is CASRHGTGPYEQYF. V gene TRBV28 combines with J gene TRBJ2-7; 8 bases are a match to TRBD1. V shed 6 bases and J 2 bases; nucleotides not matched to a gene: 6. The CDR3 runs 14 residues. Germline V CDR1 and CDR2: MDHEN, SYDVKM. Full variable domain (remainder filled in from reference TRBV28 and TRBJ2-7): DVKVTQSSRYLVKRTGEKVFLECVQDMDHENMFWYRQDPGLGLRLIYFSYDVKMKEKGDIPEGYSVSREKKERFSLILESASTNQTSMYLCASRHGTGPYEQYFGPGTRLTVT.